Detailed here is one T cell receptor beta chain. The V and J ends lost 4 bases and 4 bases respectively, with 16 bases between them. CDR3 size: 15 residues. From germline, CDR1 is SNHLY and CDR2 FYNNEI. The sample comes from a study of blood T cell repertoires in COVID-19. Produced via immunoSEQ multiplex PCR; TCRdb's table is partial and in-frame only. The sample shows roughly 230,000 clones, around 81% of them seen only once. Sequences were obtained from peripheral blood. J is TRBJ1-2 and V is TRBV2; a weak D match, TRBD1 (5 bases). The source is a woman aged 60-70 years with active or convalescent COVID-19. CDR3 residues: CASSVGQGFIYGYTF. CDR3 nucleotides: TGTGCCAGCAGTGTGGGGCAGGGCTTTATCTATGGCTACACCTTC.